Below are 10 T cell receptor beta chains sequenced from a single sample in a study of CXCR3-negative and CXCR3-positive naive CD8 T cells. Whole-study results and caveats: CXCR3-positive naive cells had more hydrophobic TRB CDR3s than CXCR3-negative naive cells.

cDNA libraries for TRB were generated by 5' RACE incorporating UMI labels. TCRdb reprocessed the 5' RACE reads and keeps a single row for each CDR3 protein, giving no DNA. The listing records around 88,000 distinct CDR3 sequences. Antigens of these TCRs are unknown. The sequencing sample was made of naive CXCR3+ CD8+ T cells from blood. Described subset: CD45RO-CCR7+CD27+CD95- naive CD8+ T cells expressing CXCR3 (TNR3+). These receptor sequences come from a human donor in good health. Some clones in this sample may be carry-over from other donors' samples.

The rearrangement joins TRBV6-2 or TRBV6-3 to TRBJ1-5. This CDR3 region has 13 residues. Germline V lookup: CDR1 MNHEY, CDR2 SVGEGT. The CDR3 here is CASTATVNQPQHF.

The V gene is TRBV7-3, the J gene TRBJ2-1; TCRdb picks TRBD1, but there is no DNA to check that call. The CDR3 extends over 14 amino acids. CDR1 and CDR2 (germline): SGHTA, FQGTGA. The CDR3 sequence: CASSPTGAYNEQFF.

V and J are TRBV14 and TRBJ2-1; without DNA, the TCRdb call of TRBD1 cannot be checked. Germline V gene lookup returns CDR1 SGHDN and CDR2 FVKESK. The CDR3 totals 12 residues. The CDR3 reads CASSPPGHLQFF.

V gene TRBV4-1 combines with J gene TRBJ1-4; TCRdb lists TRBD1, though no DNA is available to test this call. Germline CDR1 and CDR2: MGHRA and YSYEKL. CDR3 size: 12 residues. The CDR3 region is CASSQAGQGFFF.

The chain recombines TRBV29-1 with TRBJ2-3. The germline gives CDR1 SQVTM, CDR2 ANQGSEA. The CDR3 is 13 amino acids. The CDR3 spells CSVVRASSDTQYF.

The J gene is TRBJ1-1, the V gene TRBV28. Germline loops: CDR1 MDHEN, CDR2 SYDVKM. The CDR3 sequence is 11 residues long. This chain's CDR3 is CASNRNTEAFF.

J is TRBJ2-2 and V is TRBV4-3; with no DNA, the TCRdb D assignment of TRBD2 cannot be verified. The length of the CDR3 is 15 residues. Germline V gives CDR1 LGHNA, CDR2 YSLEER. The CDR3 spells CASSRKASETGELFF.

The V call is TRBV29-1, the J call TRBJ2-7; lacking DNA, the TRBD2 call made by TCRdb goes unchecked. This CDR3 has 17 amino acids. The germline V gene has CDR1 SQVTM and CDR2 ANQGSEA. CDR3 sequence reads: CSAIITTTGDLSYEQYF.

The chain uses TRBV28 and TRBJ1-1. This CDR3 is built from 14 residues. Germline values: CDR1 MDHEN, CDR2 SYDVKM. CDR3 sequence reads: CASSLNNPNTEAFF.

CDR3 sequence reads: CSASAGDNSPLHF. This chain connects TRBV20-1 to TRBJ1-6. The germline V gene encodes CDR1 DFQATT and CDR2 SNEGSKA (reference sequence). This CDR3 is 13 amino acids long.